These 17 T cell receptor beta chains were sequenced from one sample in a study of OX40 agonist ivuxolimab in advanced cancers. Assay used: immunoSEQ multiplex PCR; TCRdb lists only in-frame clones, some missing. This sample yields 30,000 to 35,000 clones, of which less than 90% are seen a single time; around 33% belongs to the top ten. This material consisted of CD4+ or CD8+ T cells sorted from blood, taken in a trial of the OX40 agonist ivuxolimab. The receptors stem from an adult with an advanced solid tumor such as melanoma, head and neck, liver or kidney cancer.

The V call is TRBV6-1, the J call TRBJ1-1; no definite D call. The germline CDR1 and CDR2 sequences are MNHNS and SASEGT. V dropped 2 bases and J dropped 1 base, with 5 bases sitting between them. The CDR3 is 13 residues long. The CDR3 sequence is CASSESENTEAFF. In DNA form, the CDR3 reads TGTGCCAGCAGTGAAAGTGAGAACACTGAAGCTTTCTTT.

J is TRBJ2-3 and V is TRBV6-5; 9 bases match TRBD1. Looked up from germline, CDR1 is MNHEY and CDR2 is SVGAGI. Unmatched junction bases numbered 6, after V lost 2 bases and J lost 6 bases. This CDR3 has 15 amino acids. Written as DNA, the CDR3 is TGTGCCAGCAGTTACAGCGGACAGGGGCAGGATACGCAGTATTTT. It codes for CASSYSGQGQDTQYF.

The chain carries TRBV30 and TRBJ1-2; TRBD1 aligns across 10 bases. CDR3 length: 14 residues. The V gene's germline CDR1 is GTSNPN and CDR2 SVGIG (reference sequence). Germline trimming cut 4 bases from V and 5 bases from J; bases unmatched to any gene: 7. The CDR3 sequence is CAWTGTGEYYGYTF. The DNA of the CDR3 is TGTGCCTGGACCGGGACAGGGGAATATTATGGCTACACCTTC.

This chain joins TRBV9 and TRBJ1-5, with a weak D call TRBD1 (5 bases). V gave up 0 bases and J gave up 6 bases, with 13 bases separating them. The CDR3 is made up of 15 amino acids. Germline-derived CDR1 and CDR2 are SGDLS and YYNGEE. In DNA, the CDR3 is TGTGCCAGCAGCGTAGAAGACAGCGTCGGTCAGCCCCAGCATTTT. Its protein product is CASSVEDSVGQPQHF.

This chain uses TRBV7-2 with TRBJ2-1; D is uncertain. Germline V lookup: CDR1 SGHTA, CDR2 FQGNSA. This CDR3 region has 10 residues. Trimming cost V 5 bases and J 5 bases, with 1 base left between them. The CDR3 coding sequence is TGTGCCAGCAGCGACAATGAGCAGTTCTTC. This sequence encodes CASSDNEQFF.

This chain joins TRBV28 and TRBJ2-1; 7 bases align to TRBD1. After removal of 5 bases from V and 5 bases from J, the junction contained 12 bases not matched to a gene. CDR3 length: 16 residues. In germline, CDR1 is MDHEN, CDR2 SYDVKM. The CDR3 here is CASSTRQGSPHNEQFF. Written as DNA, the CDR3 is TGTGCCAGCAGTACCCGACAGGGATCCCCCCACAATGAGCAGTTCTTC.

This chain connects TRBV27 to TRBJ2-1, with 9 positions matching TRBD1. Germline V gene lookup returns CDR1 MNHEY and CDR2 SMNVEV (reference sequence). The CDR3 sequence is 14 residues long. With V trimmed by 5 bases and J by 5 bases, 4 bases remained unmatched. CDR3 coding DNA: TGTGCCAGCAGTCTTACAGGGGGCCACAATGAGCAGTTCTTC. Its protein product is CASSLTGGHNEQFF.

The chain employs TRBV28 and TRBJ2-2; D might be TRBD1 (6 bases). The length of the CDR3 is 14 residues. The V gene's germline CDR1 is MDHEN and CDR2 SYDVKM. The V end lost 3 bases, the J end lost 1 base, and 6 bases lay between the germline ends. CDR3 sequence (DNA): TGTGCCAGCAGTTTGACAGGGAACACCGGGGAGCTGTTTTTT. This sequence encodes CASSLTGNTGELFF. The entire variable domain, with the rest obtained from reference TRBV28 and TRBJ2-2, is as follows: DVKVTQSSRYLVKRTGEKVFLECVQDMDHENMFWYRQDPGLGLRLIYFSYDVKMKEKGDIPEGYSVSREKKERFSLILESASTNQTSMYLCASSLTGNTGELFFGEGSRLTVL.

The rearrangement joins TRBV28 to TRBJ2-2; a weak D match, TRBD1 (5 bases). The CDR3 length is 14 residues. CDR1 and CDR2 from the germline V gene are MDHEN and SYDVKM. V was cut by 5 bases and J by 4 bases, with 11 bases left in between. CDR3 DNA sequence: TGTGCCAGCAGTACTCGCAGGGTCACCGGGGAGCTGTTTTTT. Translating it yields CASSTRRVTGELFF.

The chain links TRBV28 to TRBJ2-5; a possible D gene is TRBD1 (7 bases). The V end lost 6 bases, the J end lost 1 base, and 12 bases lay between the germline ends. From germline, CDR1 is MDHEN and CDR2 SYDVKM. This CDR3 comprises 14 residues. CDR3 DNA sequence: TGTGCCAGCAGCAGGGGGGTATCCCAAGAGACCCAGTACTTC. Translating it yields CASSRGVSQETQYF.

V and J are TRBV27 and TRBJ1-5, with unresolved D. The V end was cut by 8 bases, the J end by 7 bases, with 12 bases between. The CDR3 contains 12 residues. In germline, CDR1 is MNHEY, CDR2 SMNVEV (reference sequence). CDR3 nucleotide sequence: TGTGCCAGCGGACCGCCCTGGCAGCCCCAGCATTTT. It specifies CASGPPWQPQHF.

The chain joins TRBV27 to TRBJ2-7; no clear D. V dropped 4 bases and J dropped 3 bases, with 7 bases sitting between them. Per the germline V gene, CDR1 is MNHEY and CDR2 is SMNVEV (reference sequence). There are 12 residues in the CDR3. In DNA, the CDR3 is TGTGCCAGCAGTTCCTACGGCTACGAGCAGTACTTC. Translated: CASSSYGYEQYF.

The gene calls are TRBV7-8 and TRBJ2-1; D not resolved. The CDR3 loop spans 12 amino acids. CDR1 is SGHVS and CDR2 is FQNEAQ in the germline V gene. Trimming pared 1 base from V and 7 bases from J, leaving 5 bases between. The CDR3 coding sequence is TGTGCCAGCAGCTTAGACGAGAATGAGCAGTTCTTC. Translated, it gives CASSLDENEQFF.

CDR3 loop: CAWSDRAFLASGFPYEQYF. In nucleotides, the CDR3 is TGTGCCTGGAGCGACCGGGCTTTCCTGGCTAGCGGGTTCCCCTACGAGCAGTACTTC. This chain connects TRBV30 to TRBJ2-7; 8 bases align to TRBD2. Trimming took 3 bases from V and 2 from J; bases not matched to a gene: 21. CDR3 length: 19 residues. CDR1 is GTSNPN, CDR2 SVGIG, per germline (reference sequence).

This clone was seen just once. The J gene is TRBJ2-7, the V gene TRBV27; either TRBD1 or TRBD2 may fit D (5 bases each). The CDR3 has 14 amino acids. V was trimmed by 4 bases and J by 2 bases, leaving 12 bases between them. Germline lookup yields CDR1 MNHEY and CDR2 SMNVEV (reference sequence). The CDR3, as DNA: TGTGCCAGCAGTTACCGGGACGGAGCCTACGAGCAGTACTTC. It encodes CASSYRDGAYEQYF.

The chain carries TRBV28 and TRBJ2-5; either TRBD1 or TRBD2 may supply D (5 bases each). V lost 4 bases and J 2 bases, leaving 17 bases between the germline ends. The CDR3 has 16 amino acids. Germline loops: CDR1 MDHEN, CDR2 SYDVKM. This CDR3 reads CASSSYGAGLQETQYF. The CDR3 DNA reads TGTGCCAGCAGTTCCTACGGGGCCGGATTACAAGAGACCCAGTACTTC.

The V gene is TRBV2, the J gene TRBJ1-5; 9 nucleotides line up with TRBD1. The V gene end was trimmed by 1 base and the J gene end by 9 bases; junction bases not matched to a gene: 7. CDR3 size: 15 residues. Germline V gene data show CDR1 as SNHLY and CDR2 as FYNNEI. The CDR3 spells CASSEGQGEWRPQHF. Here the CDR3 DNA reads TGTGCCAGCAGTGAAGGACAGGGGGAATGGAGGCCCCAGCATTTT.